A selection of T cell receptor beta chains follows, all from one sample in a study of glioma-infiltrating T cells. TCRdb independently ran MiXCR on the multiplex PCR reads; one entry per CDR3 protein. Altogether around 390,000 distinct CDR3 sequences are present, 41% being singletons, with the ten largest covering approximately 12%. Input material: glioma tissue, nonneoplastic brain tissue, or PBMCs (not recorded which). These receptors came from a human donor with low-grade glioma or glioblastoma, undergoing nonglioma brain surgery, or in good health (not recorded which). Both conserved end residues are trimmed from each CDR3. Expanded clones get a size class; other rows say once, few or many, or leave the size out.

TRBJ1-1,few,TRBV5-1,ASSLFGGTEAF
TRBJ1-5,-,TRBV28,ASSLYQGGIGNQPQR
TRBJ1-1,-,TRBV4-3,ASSQEVVMNTEAF
TRBJ2-2,-,TRBV2,ASGLGSPNTGELF
TRBJ2-7,-,TRBV6-2/TRBV6-3,ASRLSGGAGFIYEQY
TRBJ2-7,-,TRBV28,ASSFGTVTYERY
TRBJ2-1,few,TRBV27,ASSLRQDNEQF
TRBJ1-6,few,TRBV7-9,ASSSFGGRDNSPLH
TRBJ2-5,-,TRBV3-1,ASSQENRDEAQY
TRBJ1-1,-,TRBV7-9,ASSLAALEGEAF
TRBJ2-5,-,TRBV7-2,ASSLQGDETQY
TRBJ1-2,once,TRBV5-4,ASSLYGLEGYT
TRBJ2-3,-,TRBV20-1,SAREESGRRSDTQY
TRBJ1-2,-,TRBV12-3/TRBV12-4,ASSSLSNYGYT
TRBJ1-1,-,TRBV19,ASSKAGRNTEAF
TRBJ2-5,-,TRBV25-1,ASSDLTGQETQY
TRBJ2-7,few,TRBV5-1,ASSLAGDRGSYEQY
TRBJ2-1,-,TRBV7-2,VSSSPNNNEQF